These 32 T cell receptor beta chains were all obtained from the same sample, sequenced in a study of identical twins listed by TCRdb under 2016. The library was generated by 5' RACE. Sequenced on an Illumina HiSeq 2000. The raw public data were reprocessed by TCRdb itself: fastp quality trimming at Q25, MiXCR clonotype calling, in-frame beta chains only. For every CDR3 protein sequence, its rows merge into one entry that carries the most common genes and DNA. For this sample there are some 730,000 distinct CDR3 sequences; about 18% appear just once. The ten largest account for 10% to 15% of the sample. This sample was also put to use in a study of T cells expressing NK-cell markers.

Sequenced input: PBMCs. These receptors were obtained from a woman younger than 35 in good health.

CDR3: CASSEPVNEQFF. The CDR3 DNA follows: TGCGCCAGCAGTGAGCCAGTCAATGAGCAGTTCTTC. The chain links TRBV10-2 to TRBJ2-1; D is unclear. There are 12 residues in the CDR3. Trimming stripped 2 bases from V and 6 bases from J, with 5 bases between. Per the germline V gene, CDR1 is WSHSY and CDR2 is SAAADI.

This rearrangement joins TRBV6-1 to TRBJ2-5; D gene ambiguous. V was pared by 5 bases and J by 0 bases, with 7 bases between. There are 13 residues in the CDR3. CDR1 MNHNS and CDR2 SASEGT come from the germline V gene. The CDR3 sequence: CASSRRYQETQYF. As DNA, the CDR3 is TGTGCCAGCAGTAGACGGTACCAAGAGACCCAGTACTTC.

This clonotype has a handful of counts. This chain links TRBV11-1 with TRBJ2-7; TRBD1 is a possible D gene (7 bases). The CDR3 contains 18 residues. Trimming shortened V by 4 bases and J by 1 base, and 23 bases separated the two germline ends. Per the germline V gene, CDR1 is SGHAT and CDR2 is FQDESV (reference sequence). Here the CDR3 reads CASSSKLGQEGISYEQYF. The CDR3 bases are TGTGCCAGCAGCTCAAAGCTAGGACAGGAGGGGATATCCTACGAGCAGTACTTC.

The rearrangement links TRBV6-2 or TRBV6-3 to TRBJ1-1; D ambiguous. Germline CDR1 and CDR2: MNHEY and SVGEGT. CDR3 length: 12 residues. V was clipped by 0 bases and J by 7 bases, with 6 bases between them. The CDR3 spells CASSYSISEAFF. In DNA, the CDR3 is TGTGCCAGCAGTTACTCGATCAGTGAAGCTTTCTTT.

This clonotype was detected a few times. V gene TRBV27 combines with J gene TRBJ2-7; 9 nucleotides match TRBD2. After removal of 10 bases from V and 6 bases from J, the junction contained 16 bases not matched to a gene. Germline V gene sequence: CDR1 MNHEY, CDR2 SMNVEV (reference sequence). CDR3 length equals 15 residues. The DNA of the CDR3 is TGTGCCACCGCCTTCCCAGTAGCGGGAGAAGGCGAGCAGTACTTC. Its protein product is CATAFPVAGEGEQYF.

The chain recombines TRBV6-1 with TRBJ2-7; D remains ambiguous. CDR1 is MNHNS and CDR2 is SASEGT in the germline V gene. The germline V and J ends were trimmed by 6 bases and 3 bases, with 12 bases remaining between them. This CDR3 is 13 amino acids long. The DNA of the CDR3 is TGTGCCAGCAGAGGGATCCGTGACTACGAGCAGTACTTC. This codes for CASRGIRDYEQYF.

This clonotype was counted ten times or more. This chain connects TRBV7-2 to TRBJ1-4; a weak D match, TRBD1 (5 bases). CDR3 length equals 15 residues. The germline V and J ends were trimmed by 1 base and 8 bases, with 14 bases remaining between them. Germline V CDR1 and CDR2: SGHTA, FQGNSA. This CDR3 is CASSLGGHNIEKLFF. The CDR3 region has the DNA TGTGCCAGCAGCTTAGGAGGACATAATATAGAAAAACTGTTTTTT.

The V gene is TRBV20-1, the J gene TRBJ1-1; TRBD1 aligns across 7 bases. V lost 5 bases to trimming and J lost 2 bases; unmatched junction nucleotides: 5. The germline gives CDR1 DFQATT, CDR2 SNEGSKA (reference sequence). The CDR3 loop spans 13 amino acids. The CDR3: CSAAGTDNTEAFF. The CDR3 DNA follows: TGCAGTGCTGCCGGGACAGACAACACTGAAGCTTTCTTT.

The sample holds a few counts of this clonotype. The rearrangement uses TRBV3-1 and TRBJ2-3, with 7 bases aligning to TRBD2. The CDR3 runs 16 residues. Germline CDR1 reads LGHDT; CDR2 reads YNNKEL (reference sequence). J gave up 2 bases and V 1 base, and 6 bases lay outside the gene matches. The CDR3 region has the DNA TGTGCCAGCAGCCAAGCTGGACTAGTGTCCACAGATACGCAGTATTTT. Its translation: CASSQAGLVSTDTQYF.

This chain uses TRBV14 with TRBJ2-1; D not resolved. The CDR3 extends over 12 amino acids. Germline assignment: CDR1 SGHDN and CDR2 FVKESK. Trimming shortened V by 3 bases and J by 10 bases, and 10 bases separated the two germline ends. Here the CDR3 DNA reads TGTGCCAGCAGCCAGATGCCTTGGGAGCAGTTCTTC. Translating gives CASSQMPWEQFF.

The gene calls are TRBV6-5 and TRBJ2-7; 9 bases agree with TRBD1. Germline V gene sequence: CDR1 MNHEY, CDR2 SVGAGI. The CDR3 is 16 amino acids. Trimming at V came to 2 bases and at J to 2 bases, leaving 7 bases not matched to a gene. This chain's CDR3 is CASSYPRTGDPYEQYF. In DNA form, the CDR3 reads TGTGCCAGCAGTTACCCACGGACAGGGGACCCCTACGAGCAGTACTTC.

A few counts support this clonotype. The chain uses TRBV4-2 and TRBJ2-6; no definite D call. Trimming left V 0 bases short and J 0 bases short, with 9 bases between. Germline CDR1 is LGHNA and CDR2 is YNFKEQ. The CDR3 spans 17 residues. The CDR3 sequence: CASSQDAHHSGANVLTF. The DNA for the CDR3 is TGTGCCAGCAGCCAAGATGCACACCACTCTGGGGCCAACGTCCTGACTTTC.

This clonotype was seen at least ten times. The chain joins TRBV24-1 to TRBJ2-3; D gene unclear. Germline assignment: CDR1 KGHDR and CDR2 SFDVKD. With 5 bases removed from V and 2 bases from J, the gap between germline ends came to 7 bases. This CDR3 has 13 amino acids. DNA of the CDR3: TGTGCCACCAGTGCTGGATTCACAGATACGCAGTATTTT. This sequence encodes CATSAGFTDTQYF.

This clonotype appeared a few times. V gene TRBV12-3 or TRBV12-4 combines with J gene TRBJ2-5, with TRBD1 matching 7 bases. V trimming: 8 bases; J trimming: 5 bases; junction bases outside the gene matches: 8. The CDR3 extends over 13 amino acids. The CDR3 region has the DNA TGTGCCAGCGTCTACAGGGGTTCCGAGACCCAGTACTTC. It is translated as CASVYRGSETQYF.

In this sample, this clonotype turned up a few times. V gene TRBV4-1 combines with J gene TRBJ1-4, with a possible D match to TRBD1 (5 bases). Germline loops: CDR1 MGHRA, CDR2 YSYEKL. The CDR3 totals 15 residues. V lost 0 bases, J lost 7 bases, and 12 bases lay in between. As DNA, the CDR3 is TGCGCCAGCAGCCAAGACTCGTCCAGGGCTGAAAAACTGTTTTTT. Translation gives CASSQDSSRAEKLFF.

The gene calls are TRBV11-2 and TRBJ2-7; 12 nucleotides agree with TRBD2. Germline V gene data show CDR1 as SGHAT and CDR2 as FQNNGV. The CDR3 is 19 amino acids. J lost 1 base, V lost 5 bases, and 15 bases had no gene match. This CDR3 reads CASSPRTSGMELGSYEQYF. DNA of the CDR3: TGTGCCAGCAGCCCGCGGACTAGCGGGATGGAACTCGGGTCCTACGAGCAGTACTTC.

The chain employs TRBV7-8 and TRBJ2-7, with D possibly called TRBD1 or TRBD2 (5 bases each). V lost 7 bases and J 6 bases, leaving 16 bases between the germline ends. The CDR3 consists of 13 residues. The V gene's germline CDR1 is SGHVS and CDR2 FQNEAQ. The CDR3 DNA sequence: TGTGCCAGCACCCTCGGGGCTTTCGGCGAGCAGTACTTC. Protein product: CASTLGAFGEQYF.

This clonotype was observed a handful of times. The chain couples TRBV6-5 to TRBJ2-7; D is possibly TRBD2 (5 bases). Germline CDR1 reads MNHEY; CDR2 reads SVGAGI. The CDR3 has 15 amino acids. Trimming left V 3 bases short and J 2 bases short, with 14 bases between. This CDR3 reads CASSYQAGRAYEQYF. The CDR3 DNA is TGTGCCAGCAGTTATCAGGCCGGGCGGGCCTACGAGCAGTACTTC.

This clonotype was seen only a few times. CDR3 loop: CSAADRGRSREQYF. The CDR3 region has the DNA TGCAGTGCTGCCGACAGGGGGCGAAGTCGCGAGCAGTACTTC. The V and J genes are TRBV20-1 and TRBJ2-7; 10 positions agree with TRBD1. The CDR3 spans 14 residues. The V gene end was trimmed by 5 bases and the J gene end by 6 bases; junction bases not matched to a gene: 10. The germline V gene has CDR1 DFQATT and CDR2 SNEGSKA (reference sequence).

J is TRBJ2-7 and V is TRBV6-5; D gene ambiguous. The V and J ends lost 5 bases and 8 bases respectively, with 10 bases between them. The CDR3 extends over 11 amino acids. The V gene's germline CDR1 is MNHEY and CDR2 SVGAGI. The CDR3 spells CASSVGLKQYF. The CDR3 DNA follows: TGTGCCAGCAGTGTAGGGCTCAAGCAGTACTTC.

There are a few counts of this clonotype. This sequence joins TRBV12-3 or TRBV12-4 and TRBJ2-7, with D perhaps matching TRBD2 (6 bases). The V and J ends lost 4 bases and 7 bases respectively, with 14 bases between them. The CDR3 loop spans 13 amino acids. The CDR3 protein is CASSSRGTGEQYF. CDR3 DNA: TGTGCCAGCAGTTCTCGGGGGACGGGGGAGCAGTACTTC.

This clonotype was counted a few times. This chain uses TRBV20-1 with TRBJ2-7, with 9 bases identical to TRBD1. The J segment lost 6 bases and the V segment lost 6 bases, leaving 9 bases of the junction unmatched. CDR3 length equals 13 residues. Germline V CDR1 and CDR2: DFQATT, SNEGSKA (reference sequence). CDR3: CSASGDREGEQYF. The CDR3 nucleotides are TGCAGTGCCTCGGGGGACAGGGAAGGCGAGCAGTACTTC.

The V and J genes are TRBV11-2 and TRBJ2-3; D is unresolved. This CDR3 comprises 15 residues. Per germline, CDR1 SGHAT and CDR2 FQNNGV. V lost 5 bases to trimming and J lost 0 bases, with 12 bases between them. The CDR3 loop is CASSNPRESTDTQYF. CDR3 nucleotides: TGTGCCAGCAGCAACCCCCGAGAAAGCACAGATACGCAGTATTTT.

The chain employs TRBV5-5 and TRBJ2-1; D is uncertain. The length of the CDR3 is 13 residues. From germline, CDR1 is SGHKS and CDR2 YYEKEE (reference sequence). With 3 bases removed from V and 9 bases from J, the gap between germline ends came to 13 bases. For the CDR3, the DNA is TGTGCCAGCAGCTGGGTCTGGCTGGGTGAGCAGTTCTTC. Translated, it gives CASSWVWLGEQFF.

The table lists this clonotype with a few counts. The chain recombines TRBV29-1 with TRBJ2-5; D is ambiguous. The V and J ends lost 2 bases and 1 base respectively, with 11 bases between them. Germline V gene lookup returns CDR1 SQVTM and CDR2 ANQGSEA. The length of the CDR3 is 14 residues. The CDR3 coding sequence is TGCAGCGTTGAACCGGCCAGGCCCCAAGAGACCCAGTACTTC. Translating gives CSVEPARPQETQYF.

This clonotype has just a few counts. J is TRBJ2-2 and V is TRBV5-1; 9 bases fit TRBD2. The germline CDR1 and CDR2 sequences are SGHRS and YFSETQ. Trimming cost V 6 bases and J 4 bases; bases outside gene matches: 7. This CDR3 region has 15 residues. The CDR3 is CASTRRREGTGELFF. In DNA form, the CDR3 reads TGCGCCAGCACCCGGAGGCGGGAGGGCACCGGGGAGCTGTTTTTT.

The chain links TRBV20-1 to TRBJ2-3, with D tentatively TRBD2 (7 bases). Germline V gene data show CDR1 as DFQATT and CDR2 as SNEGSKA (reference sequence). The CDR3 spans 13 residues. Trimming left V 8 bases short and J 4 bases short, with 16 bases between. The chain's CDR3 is CSIRGGMSDTQYF. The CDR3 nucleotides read TGCAGTATTAGGGGGGGGATGTCAGATACGCAGTATTTT.

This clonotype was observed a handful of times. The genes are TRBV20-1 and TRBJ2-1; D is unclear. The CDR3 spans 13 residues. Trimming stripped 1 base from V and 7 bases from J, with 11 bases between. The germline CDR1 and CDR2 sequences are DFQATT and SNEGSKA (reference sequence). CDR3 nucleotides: TGCAGTGCTAGAGTAGCAGGTAGGAATGAGCAGTTCTTC. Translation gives CSARVAGRNEQFF.

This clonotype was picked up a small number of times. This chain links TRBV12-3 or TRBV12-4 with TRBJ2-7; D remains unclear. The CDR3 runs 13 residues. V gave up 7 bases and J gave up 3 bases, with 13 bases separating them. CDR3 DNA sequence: TGTGCCAGCACCCCAAAGCTAGGCTACGAGCAGTACTTC. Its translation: CASTPKLGYEQYF.

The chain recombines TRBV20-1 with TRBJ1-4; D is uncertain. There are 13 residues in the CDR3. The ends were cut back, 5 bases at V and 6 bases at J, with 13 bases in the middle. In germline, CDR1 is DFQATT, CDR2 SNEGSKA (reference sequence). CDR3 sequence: CSARVRPHEKLFF. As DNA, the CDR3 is TGCAGTGCTCGCGTCAGGCCCCATGAAAAACTGTTTTTT.

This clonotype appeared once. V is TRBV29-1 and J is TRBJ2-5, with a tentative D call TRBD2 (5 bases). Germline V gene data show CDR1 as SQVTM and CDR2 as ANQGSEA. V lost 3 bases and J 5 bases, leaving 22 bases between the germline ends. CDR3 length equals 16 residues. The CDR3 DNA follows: TGCAGCGTTGAGGACCCTTCCAGGCAGCGGATCGAGACCCAGTACTTC. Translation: CSVEDPSRQRIETQYF.

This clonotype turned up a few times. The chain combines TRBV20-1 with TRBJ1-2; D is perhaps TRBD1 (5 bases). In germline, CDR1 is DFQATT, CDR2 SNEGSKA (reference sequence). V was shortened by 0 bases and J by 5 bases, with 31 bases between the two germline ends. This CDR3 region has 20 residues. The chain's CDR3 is CSARDLKWGLRTPGGYGYTF. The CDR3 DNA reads TGCAGTGCTAGAGACCTTAAGTGGGGCTTACGGACACCCGGAGGGTATGGCTACACCTTC.